This T cell receptor beta chain was sequenced in a study of graft-versus-host responses after intestinal transplantation. Looking at the study overall: After anti-thymocyte globulin induction, recipients took tacrolimus and steroids for about 3 years.

The table came from immunoSEQ multiplex PCR; TCRdb's copy has only in-frame clones and leaves some out. The repertoire holds some 96,000 clones, with about 90% as singletons. This clone was counted only a few times. Its antigen remains unidentified. The germline V gene encodes CDR1 GTSNPN and CDR2 SVGIG (reference sequence). J gave up 10 bases and V 5 bases, and 6 bases lay outside the gene matches. This CDR3 has 13 residues. Study results and limitations: Circulating GvH clone levels at their peak were associated with HvG declines (early post-transplant).

This clonotype was obtained from a human donor who was the organ donor for an intestinal transplant. Sequenced material: unstimulated CD4+ T cells sorted from spleen or lymph node cells, taken before transplant. V is TRBV30 and J is TRBJ2-4; TRBD2 agrees at 12 bases. CDR3 region: CAWSTSGGSIQYF. The CDR3 coding sequence is TGTGCCTGGTCGACTAGCGGGGGCTCAATTCAGTACTTC.